These 25 T cell receptor beta chains share one sample of origin, sequenced in a study of blood T cell repertoires in COVID-19. Sequenced by immunoSEQ multiplex PCR; TCRdb stores in-frame clones only, minus some. Of around 140,000 clones in the sample, about 83% were seen once. The material sequenced was peripheral blood. The receptor source for this set is a human donor in a cohort sampled during active COVID-19.

The chain is built from TRBV27 and TRBJ2-7; D is ambiguous. The CDR3 totals 15 residues. V was shortened by 2 bases and J by 3 bases, with 14 bases between the two germline ends. Per the germline V gene, CDR1 is MNHEY and CDR2 is SMNVEV (reference sequence). The CDR3 loop is CASSLNPLSFYEQYF. The CDR3 region has the DNA TGTGCCAGCAGTTTAAACCCACTTTCCTTCTACGAGCAGTACTTC.

The V gene is TRBV5-1, the J gene TRBJ2-3, with 14 bases identical to TRBD2. In germline, CDR1 is SGHRS, CDR2 YFSETQ. The CDR3 consists of 16 residues. V shed 4 bases, J shed 0 bases, and the junction held 1 base outside the gene matches. This CDR3 reads CASSGTSGRSTDTQYF. As DNA, the CDR3 is TGCGCCAGCAGCGGGACTAGCGGGAGAAGCACAGATACGCAGTATTTT. The variable domain in full, completed from reference TRBV5-1 and TRBJ2-3, reads KAGVTQTPRYLIKTRGQQVTLSCSPISGHRSVSWYQQTPGQGLQFLFEYFSETQRNKGNFPGRFSGRQFSNSRSEMNVSTLELGDSALYLCASSGTSGRSTDTQYFGPGTRLTVL.

A few counts support this clone. The chain uses TRBV7-8 and TRBJ2-2; D possibly corresponds to TRBD2 (6 bases). V was trimmed by 1 base and J by 3 bases, leaving 12 bases between them. The CDR3 is 16 amino acids. The germline CDR1 and CDR2 sequences are SGHVS and FQNEAQ. The CDR3 reads CASSLGGSGYTGELFF. In DNA, the CDR3 is TGTGCCAGCAGCTTAGGTGGTAGCGGCTACACCGGGGAGCTGTTTTTT.

The rearrangement uses TRBV7-9 and TRBJ2-3; D might be TRBD1 (6 bases). V dropped 5 bases and J dropped 7 bases, with 19 bases sitting between them. Looked up from germline, CDR1 is SEHNR and CDR2 is FQNEAQ (reference sequence). CDR3 length: 15 amino acids. Here the CDR3 DNA reads TGTGCCAGCAGCCCATACCACAGGGTAGAGAATACGCAGTATTTT. As protein: CASSPYHRVENTQYF.

CDR3 bases: TGTGCCAGCAGCCAAAGGACGGGAGTACACAATGAGCAGTTCTTC. Translation: CASSQRTGVHNEQFF. The chain carries TRBV3-1 (or the pseudogene TRBV3-2) and TRBJ2-1; D perhaps matches TRBD2 (6 bases). The CDR3 is 15 residues long. Trimming removed 2 bases at V and 5 bases at J, with 13 bases between. Germline CDR1 reads LGHDT; CDR2 reads YNNKEL (reference sequence).

V gene TRBV9 combines with J gene TRBJ2-5, with D maybe TRBD2 (6 bases). The germline CDR1 and CDR2 sequences are SGDLS and YYNGEE. The V end lost 4 bases, the J end lost 5 bases, and 15 bases lay between the germline ends. This CDR3 has 14 residues. The CDR3 DNA sequence: TGTGCCAGCAGCCCCTCCAGCGGGCGGGAGACCCAGTACTTC. Translated: CASSPSSGRETQYF.

CDR3 protein: CASSLAGLAGGMNEQFF. The CDR3 coding sequence is TGCGCCAGCAGCTTGGCCGGACTAGCGGGAGGGATGAATGAGCAGTTCTTC. The J gene is TRBJ2-1, the V gene TRBV5-1; 15 bases are a match to TRBD2. The CDR3 is made up of 17 amino acids. Germline assignment: CDR1 SGHRS and CDR2 YFSETQ. V lost 0 bases to trimming and J lost 7 bases; unmatched junction nucleotides: 5.

The gene calls are TRBV18 and TRBJ1-5; 8 bases line up with TRBD1. Germline trimming cut 5 bases from V and 4 bases from J; bases unmatched to any gene: 7. Germline V gives CDR1 KGHSH, CDR2 LQKENI. There are 15 residues in the CDR3. The CDR3 nucleotides are TGTGCCAGCTCAGCTCAGACAGGGGTGAATCAGCCCCAGCATTTT. Its translation: CASSAQTGVNQPQHF. Full variable domain (missing parts from reference TRBV18 and TRBJ1-5): NAGVMQNPRHLVRRRGQEARLRCSPMKGHSHVYWYRQLPEEGLKFMVYLQKENIIDESGMPKERFSAEFPKEGPSILRIQQVVRGDSAAYFCASSAQTGVNQPQHFGDGTRLSIL.

The chain employs TRBV6-5 and TRBJ2-2; maybe TRBD1 (6 bases). V lost 6 bases and J lost 7, with 12 bases in between. Germline assignment: CDR1 MNHEY and CDR2 SVGAGI. The CDR3 runs 13 residues. The CDR3 DNA reads TGTGCCAGCAGCCCCGGGACACACGGGGAGCTGTTTTTT. Translated, it gives CASSPGTHGELFF.

The CDR3 sequence: CASSLGGGDEQFF. CDR3 in DNA: TGCGCCAGCAGCTTGGGCGGCGGGGATGAGCAGTTCTTC. The rearrangement uses TRBV5-1 and TRBJ2-1; maybe TRBD2 (6 bases). The CDR3 runs 13 residues. Trimming shortened V by 0 bases and J by 8 bases, and 9 bases separated the two germline ends. Per the germline V gene, CDR1 is SGHRS and CDR2 is YFSETQ.

The chain is built from TRBV6-2 or TRBV6-3 and TRBJ1-1, with D unclear. V lost 0 bases and J 3 bases, leaving 11 bases between the germline ends. The CDR3 loop spans 15 amino acids. Germline V gives CDR1 MNHEY, CDR2 SVGEGT. The CDR3 loop reads CASSYSGREYTEAFF. CDR3 bases: TGTGCCAGCAGTTACTCGGGGAGGGAGTACACTGAAGCTTTCTTT.

This chain links TRBV30 with TRBJ1-5; D gene ambiguous. CDR3 length: 14 amino acids. The germline gives CDR1 GTSNPN, CDR2 SVGIG (reference sequence). The V and J ends lost 1 base and 0 bases respectively, with 7 bases between them. The CDR3 loop reads CAWSDTISNQPQHF. CDR3 DNA: TGTGCCTGGAGTGACACCATTAGCAATCAGCCCCAGCATTTT.

CDR3 in amino acids: CASSEGSGGPYEQYF. The CDR3, as DNA: TGTGCCAGCAGTGAAGGTAGCGGGGGACCCTACGAGCAGTACTTC. V is TRBV6-1 and J is TRBJ2-7; TRBD2 agrees at 9 bases. The CDR3 runs 15 residues. V was clipped by 1 base and J by 2 bases; unmatched bases: 3. The germline V gene has CDR1 MNHNS and CDR2 SASEGT.

The V gene is TRBV4-2, the J gene TRBJ2-3; no clear D. The V gene's germline CDR1 is LGHNA and CDR2 YNFKEQ. This CDR3 region has 15 residues. Trimming took off 1 base at V and 0 bases at J, with 8 bases between the two ends. The DNA of the CDR3 is TGTGCCAGCAGCCAAGCAGAGCGAAGCACAGATACGCAGTATTTT. This codes for CASSQAERSTDTQYF.

The V gene is TRBV20-1, the J gene TRBJ1-5, with no clear D. Germline V gene sequence: CDR1 DFQATT, CDR2 SNEGSKA (reference sequence). The CDR3 consists of 14 residues. The V and J ends lost 3 bases and 3 bases respectively, with 12 bases between them. DNA of the CDR3: TGCAGTGCTAGTACGGAACAGCACAATCAGCCCCAGCATTTT. It yields the protein CSASTEQHNQPQHF.

The chain couples TRBV5-1 to TRBJ2-1; 12 bases line up with TRBD2. There are 16 residues in the CDR3. The junction had 6 bases not matched to a gene; V was cut back by 2 bases and J by 6 bases. Germline lookup yields CDR1 SGHRS and CDR2 YFSETQ. This CDR3 reads CASSLEPTSGSNEQFF. CDR3 in DNA: TGCGCCAGCAGCTTAGAGCCGACTAGCGGGAGCAATGAGCAGTTCTTC. The full variable domain, rest sourced from reference TRBV5-1 and TRBJ2-1, is KAGVTQTPRYLIKTRGQQVTLSCSPISGHRSVSWYQQTPGQGLQFLFEYFSETQRNKGNFPGRFSGRQFSNSRSEMNVSTLELGDSALYLCASSLEPTSGSNEQFFGPGTRLTVL.

The gene calls are TRBV9 and TRBJ2-2; weak D call: TRBD1 (5 bases). The ends were cut back, 3 bases at V and 2 bases at J, with 8 bases in the middle. The CDR3 length is 14 residues. In germline, CDR1 is SGDLS, CDR2 YYNGEE. The CDR3 loop is CASSATVNTGELFF. CDR3 sequence (DNA): TGTGCCAGCAGCGCGACAGTTAACACCGGGGAGCTGTTTTTT.

This rearrangement joins TRBV11-2 to TRBJ1-2; 8 positions agree with TRBD1. V trimming: 5 bases; J trimming: 2 bases; junction bases outside the gene matches: 4. The germline V gene has CDR1 SGHAT and CDR2 FQNNGV. This CDR3 region has 14 residues. Here the CDR3 DNA reads TGTGCCAGCAGCGGTACAGGGGGGAACTATGGCTACACCTTC. As protein: CASSGTGGNYGYTF.

The chain joins TRBV3-1 (or the pseudogene TRBV3-2) to TRBJ2-1, with a possible D match to TRBD1 (6 bases). The CDR3 consists of 15 residues. The V gene's germline CDR1 is LGHDT and CDR2 YNNKEL (reference sequence). V lost 0 bases, J lost 9 bases, and 15 bases lay in between. CDR3: CASSQDQGYDGEQFF. As DNA, the CDR3 is TGTGCCAGCAGCCAAGATCAGGGGTATGACGGTGAGCAGTTCTTC.

The chain uses TRBV7-8 and TRBJ2-1, with 7 nucleotides matching TRBD2. The CDR3 is made up of 16 amino acids. Germline CDR1 and CDR2: SGHVS and FQNEAQ. The J segment lost 6 bases and the V segment lost 1 base, leaving 9 bases of the junction unmatched. In nucleotides, the CDR3 is TGTGCCAGCAGCTTAGAGGTCCCGGGACTACCCAATGAGCAGTTCTTC. It is translated as CASSLEVPGLPNEQFF. Supplemented by reference TRBV7-8 and TRBJ2-1, the full variable domain reads GAGVSQSPRYKVAKRGQDVALRCDPISGHVSLFWYQQALGQGPEFLTYFQNEAQLDKSGLPSDRFFAERPEGSVSTLKIQRTQQEDSAVYLCASSLEVPGLPNEQFFGPGTRLTVL.

The V and J genes are TRBV28 and TRBJ2-4, with D maybe TRBD2 (5 bases). Germline V gene sequence: CDR1 MDHEN, CDR2 SYDVKM. The CDR3 extends over 14 amino acids. V shed 9 bases and J shed 0 bases, with 12 bases lying between them. The CDR3 DNA follows: TGTGCCAGTAGCGCCTGGATAGCCAAAAACATTCAGTACTTC. This codes for CASSAWIAKNIQYF.

The rearrangement links TRBV6-6 to TRBJ2-2, with no clear D. Germline-derived CDR1 and CDR2 are MNHNY and SVGAGI (reference sequence). The CDR3 contains 13 residues. V was cut by 6 bases and J by 1 base, with 6 bases left in between. The CDR3 DNA sequence: TGTGCCAGCAGCCCAGAGAACACCGGGGAGCTGTTTTTT. It specifies CASSPENTGELFF.

The chain has TRBV19 and TRBJ2-2; no definite D call. In germline, CDR1 is LNHDA, CDR2 SQIVND (reference sequence). V was clipped by 3 bases and J by 6 bases, with 8 bases between them. This CDR3 comprises 13 residues. CDR3 coding DNA: TGTGCCAGTAGTATTGCGGCAGCCGGGGAGCTGTTTTTT. It is translated as CASSIAAAGELFF.

The count of this clone is one. The CDR3 sequence: CATSQASGRSADTQYF. CDR3 DNA: TGTGCCACCAGCCAGGCTAGCGGGAGGTCGGCAGATACGCAGTATTTT. The chain is built from TRBV24-1 and TRBJ2-3; 11 nucleotides align to TRBD2. The CDR3 runs 16 residues. Germline V gene lookup returns CDR1 KGHDR and CDR2 SFDVKD. V dropped 7 bases and J dropped 4; count of bases not matched to a gene: 9.

The genes are TRBV2 and TRBJ2-5; D is undetermined. Germline V gene data show CDR1 as SNHLY and CDR2 as FYNNEI. This CDR3 region has 13 residues. The V and J ends lost 4 bases and 0 bases respectively, with 6 bases between them. The CDR3 bases are TGTGCCAGCAGTGCCAGGTACCAAGAGACCCAGTACTTC. Amino acids: CASSARYQETQYF. Filled out from reference TRBV2 and TRBJ2-5, the complete variable domain reads EPEVTQTPSHQVTQMGQEVILRCVPISNHLYFYWYRQILGQKVEFLVSFYNNEISEKSEIFDDQFSVERPDGSNFTLKIRSTKLEDSAMYFCASSARYQETQYFGPGTRLLVL.